This T cell receptor beta chain was identified during a study of cytomegalovirus exposure and HLA in healthy donors. The PCR had 60 Vbeta and 13 Jbeta primers. Libraries were prepared by immunoSEQ multiplex PCR; TCRdb keeps only in-frame clonotypes and omits some of them. The table lists 90,000 to 150,000 clones, over 70% of them singletons, with approximately 10% in the top ten. V shed 0 bases and J 10 bases; nucleotides not matched to a gene: 9. The V gene's germline CDR1 is SGHTA and CDR2 FQGNSA. This CDR3 spans 15 amino acids. This sequence originates from a woman aged 45-59 years in good health and CMV-seropositive. The sequencing sample was made of PBMCs. The rearrangement uses TRBV7-2 and TRBJ2-1, with TRBD2 identical over 7 bases. CDR3 in amino acids: CASSLATSDVGEQFF. CDR3 in DNA: TGTGCCAGCAGCTTAGCTACTAGCGACGTGGGGGAGCAGTTCTTC.